The clone carrying this T cell receptor (beta chain) was seen only a few times. Its antigen is unidentified. Per the germline V gene, CDR1 is SGHRS and CDR2 is YFSETQ. The junction had 5 bases not matched to a gene; V was cut back by 4 bases and J by 2 bases. The CDR3 extends over 14 amino acids. The data derive from a study of shared clonotypes between healthy human individuals. About the research overall: The donor group consisted of a couple of women and three men, aged 18 to 49.

Findings of the study overall: A limitation of the genetic and exposure-history diversity represented arose from few donors.

Authors' data handling: ImmunoSEQ junction-only sequences lacked quality scores, so their filtering differed. TCRdb's copy holds only in-frame clones and misses some; the assay was immunoSEQ multiplex PCR. V, J and clone size were drawn from that table, and D and trimming were deduced from the DNA. The sample has some 2,000,000 clones, 95% seen once. The specimen was naive CD4+ T cells sorted from blood. Subset denoted: CD45RA+ positively selected. The chain combines TRBV5-1 with TRBJ2-7; TRBD1 matches at 8 bases. The clonotype comes from a man younger than 30 in good health. The CDR3: CASSPPGQAYEQYF. In DNA form, the CDR3 reads TGCGCCAGCAGCCCTCCGGGACAGGCCTACGAGCAGTACTTC. The full variable domain, rest sourced from reference TRBV5-1 and TRBJ2-7, is KAGVTQTPRYLIKTRGQQVTLSCSPISGHRSVSWYQQTPGQGLQFLFEYFSETQRNKGNFPGRFSGRQFSNSRSEMNVSTLELGDSALYLCASSPPGQAYEQYFGPGTRLTVT.